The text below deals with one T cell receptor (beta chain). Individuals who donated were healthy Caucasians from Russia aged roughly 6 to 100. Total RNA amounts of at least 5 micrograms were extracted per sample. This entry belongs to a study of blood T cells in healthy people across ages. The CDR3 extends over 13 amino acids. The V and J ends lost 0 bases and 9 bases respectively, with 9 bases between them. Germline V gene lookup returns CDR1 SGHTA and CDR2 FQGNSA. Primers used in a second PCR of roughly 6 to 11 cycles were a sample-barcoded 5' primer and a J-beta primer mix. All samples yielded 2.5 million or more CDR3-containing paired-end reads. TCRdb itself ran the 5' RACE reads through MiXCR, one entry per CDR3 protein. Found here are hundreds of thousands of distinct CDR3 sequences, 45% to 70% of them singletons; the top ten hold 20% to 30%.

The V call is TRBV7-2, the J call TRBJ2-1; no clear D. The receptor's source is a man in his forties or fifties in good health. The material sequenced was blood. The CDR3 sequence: CASSLAWNGEQFF. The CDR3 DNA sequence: TGTGCCAGCAGCTTAGCTTGGAATGGTGAGCAGTTCTTC.